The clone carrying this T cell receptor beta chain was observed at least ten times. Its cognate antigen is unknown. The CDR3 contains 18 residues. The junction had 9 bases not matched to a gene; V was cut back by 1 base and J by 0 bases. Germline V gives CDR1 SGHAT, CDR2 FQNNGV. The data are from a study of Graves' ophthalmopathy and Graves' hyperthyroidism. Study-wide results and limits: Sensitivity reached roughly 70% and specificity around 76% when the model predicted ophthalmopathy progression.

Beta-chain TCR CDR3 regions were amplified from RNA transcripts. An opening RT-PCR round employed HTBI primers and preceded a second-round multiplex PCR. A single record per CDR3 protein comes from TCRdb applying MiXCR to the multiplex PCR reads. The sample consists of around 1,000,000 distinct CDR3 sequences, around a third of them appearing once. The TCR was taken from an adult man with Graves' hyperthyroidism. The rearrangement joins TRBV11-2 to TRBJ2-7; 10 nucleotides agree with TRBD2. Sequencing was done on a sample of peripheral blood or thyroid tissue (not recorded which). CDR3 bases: TGTGCCAGCAGCTTAGGCCCCCTACTAGCGGGAAGCTCCTACGAGCAGTACTTC. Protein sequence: CASSLGPLLAGSSYEQYF.